This TCR beta chain was recorded in a study of PD-1 blockade in classical Hodgkin lymphoma. Produced via immunoSEQ multiplex PCR; TCRdb's table is partial and in-frame only. The sample records some 150,000 clones, just under 80% being singletons. Remarks on this clone: Its target is unknown.

This CDR3 has 17 amino acids. Per germline, CDR1 KGHSH and CDR2 LQKENI. V lost 2 bases and J 1 base, leaving 17 bases between the germline ends. General study findings and limits: Relative to healthy donors, newly diagnosed patients reportedly had lower baseline TCR diversity, which was reported as lower still in relapsed/refractory patients. The diversity seen at baseline in complete responders resembled that of newly diagnosed patients.

Every single patient, without exception, relapsed after autologous stem cell transplantation, and brentuximab vedotin exposure varied. This clonotype was sampled from a human donor with classical Hodgkin lymphoma. The source was peripheral blood mononuclear cells (PBMCs), collected before the second cycle of nivolumab. The chain joins TRBV18 to TRBJ1-2, with D hard to call. CDR3 in amino acids: CASSPVSVPGINYGYTF. In DNA, the CDR3 is TGTGCCAGCTCACCAGTTTCGGTCCCCGGGATTAACTATGGCTACACCTTC.